One sample yielded the 26 T cell receptor beta chains listed below, sequenced in a study. Using its own MiXCR run on the RT-PCR reads, TCRdb lists one record per CDR3 protein. Of almost 700,000 distinct CDR3 sequences detected, 11% to 15% appear once; the ten largest clones hold roughly 3.9%. The sequencing sample was made of memory CD4+ T cells from blood. The receptors derive from a female donor in good health, serving as a healthy control.

This clonotype appeared a few times. This sequence joins TRBV5-5 and TRBJ2-7; 10 nucleotides align to TRBD1. Germline values: CDR1 SGHKS, CDR2 YYEKEE (reference sequence). The trim removed 4 bases at V and 3 bases at J, leaving 4 bases unmatched. The CDR3 is made up of 14 amino acids. The CDR3 spells CASSKGQGNYEQYF. CDR3 DNA sequence: TGTGCCAGCAGCAAGGGACAGGGGAACTACGAGCAGTACTTC.

The chain recombines TRBV28 with TRBJ2-7, with 10 nucleotides matching TRBD1. Germline-derived CDR1 and CDR2 are MDHEN and SYDVKM. V was clipped by 2 bases and J by 4 bases; unmatched bases: 14. The CDR3 length is 18 residues. CDR3: CASSLTTSGTGARYEQYF. In DNA, the CDR3 is TGTGCCAGCAGTTTAACAACATCCGGGACAGGGGCGCGTTACGAGCAGTACTTC.

The CDR3 region has the DNA TGCGCCAGCAGCCAAGATTGGGCAGGGGCGTCTGGAAACACCATATATTTT. Its translation: CASSQDWAGASGNTIYF. The V gene is TRBV4-1, the J gene TRBJ1-3; maybe TRBD1 (6 bases). The CDR3 is 17 amino acids. The ends were cut back, 0 bases at V and 1 base at J, with 13 bases in the middle. Germline V gene sequence: CDR1 MGHRA, CDR2 YSYEKL.

The rearrangement uses TRBV5-1 and TRBJ1-6; the D is unclear. The CDR3 extends over 16 amino acids. Germline V gene data show CDR1 as SGHRS and CDR2 as YFSETQ. V dropped 1 base and J dropped 7 bases, with 15 bases sitting between them. The CDR3 here is CASSLSAAANNSPLHF. The CDR3 nucleotides are TGCGCCAGCAGCTTGTCGGCCGCGGCGAACAATTCACCCCTCCACTTT.

This clonotype was found many times. The V gene is TRBV7-2, the J gene TRBJ1-1; D ambiguous. Trimming removed 2 bases from V and 5 bases from J, with 12 bases in between. This CDR3 is 14 amino acids long. CDR1 and CDR2 (germline): SGHTA, FQGNSA. CDR3 sequence reads: CASSLKGVRTEAFF. The CDR3 region has the DNA TGTGCCAGCAGCTTAAAAGGTGTTCGGACTGAAGCTTTCTTT.

This clonotype appeared many times. The chain combines TRBV5-1 with TRBJ1-2; 7 bases map to TRBD1. The CDR3 has 12 amino acids. Germline values: CDR1 SGHRS, CDR2 YFSETQ. Trimming cost V 4 bases and J 7 bases; bases outside gene matches: 4. CDR3 region: CASSANRGGYTF. The DNA for the CDR3 is TGCGCCAGCAGCGCGAACAGGGGTGGCTACACCTTC.

This clonotype was seen many times. The chain recombines TRBV7-6 with TRBJ2-3; no clear D gene. This CDR3 is 12 amino acids long. Trimming took 6 bases from V and 6 from J, leaving 10 bases between them. From germline, CDR1 is SGHVS and CDR2 FNYEAQ. CDR3 in amino acids: CASSSIRDTQYF. The CDR3 DNA is TGTGCCAGCAGTTCCATACGGGATACGCAGTATTTT.

This clonotype turned up a few times. The chain has TRBV12-3 or TRBV12-4 and TRBJ2-1; D is ambiguous. V was pared by 2 bases and J by 5 bases, with 10 bases between. The length of the CDR3 is 14 residues. DNA for the CDR3: TGTGCCAGCAGTTTACTCGGATTTAACAATGAGCAGTTCTTC. It specifies CASSLLGFNNEQFF.

This chain joins TRBV5-5 and TRBJ1-4, with D possibly TRBD1 on 5 matching bases. Per germline, CDR1 SGHKS and CDR2 YYEKEE (reference sequence). Between the trimmed V and J ends, which lost 0 bases and 4 bases, there was a span of 13 bases. This CDR3 has 16 residues. The CDR3 DNA follows: TGTGCCAGCAGCTTGGCGTTTGACAGCATTAATGAAAAACTGTTTTTT. Encoded protein: CASSLAFDSINEKLFF.

V and J are TRBV5-8 and TRBJ1-1, with 7 bases matching TRBD1. Germline trimming cut 5 bases from V and 4 bases from J; bases unmatched to any gene: 5. Germline CDR1 is SGHTS and CDR2 is YDEGEE. This CDR3 contains 13 residues. CDR3 nucleotide sequence: TGTGCCAGCAGATTCACAGGGGCCACTGAAGCTTTCTTT. Protein: CASRFTGATEAFF.

In its sample, this clonotype was seen a few times. The rearrangement uses TRBV20-1 and TRBJ2-5; 9 bases align to TRBD1. After removal of 6 bases from V and 7 bases from J, the junction contained 9 bases not matched to a gene. The CDR3 contains 13 residues. Germline V gives CDR1 DFQATT, CDR2 SNEGSKA (reference sequence). The CDR3, as DNA: TGCAGTGCCCCTCAAACAGGGGGCCTGACCCAGTACTTC. Protein product: CSAPQTGGLTQYF.

The sample holds a few counts of this clonotype. The chain couples TRBV7-9 to TRBJ2-7, with 10 bases that match TRBD1. V was clipped by 2 bases and J by 4 bases; unmatched bases: 8. In germline, CDR1 is SEHNR, CDR2 FQNEAQ (reference sequence). The length of the CDR3 is 16 residues. CDR3 DNA sequence: TGTGCCAGCAGCTTAAATCCGGGACAGGGGTCTTACGAGCAGTACTTC. Its protein product is CASSLNPGQGSYEQYF.

In its sample, this clonotype was seen a few times. This chain connects TRBV4-1 to TRBJ2-2; 7 bases map to TRBD2. This CDR3 has 16 amino acids. The V segment lost 0 bases and the J segment 1 base; nucleotides outside the gene matches: 2. Per the germline V gene, CDR1 is MGHRA and CDR2 is YSYEKL. CDR3 in DNA: TGCGCCAGCAGCCAAGAGGGAGGGGTGAACACCGGGGAGCTGTTTTTT. It encodes CASSQEGGVNTGELFF.

This clonotype was found once. This sequence joins TRBV7-2 and TRBJ1-6; 8 nucleotides align to TRBD1. The germline V gene encodes CDR1 SGHTA and CDR2 FQGNSA. V shed 5 bases, J shed 0 bases, and the junction held 12 bases outside the gene matches. This CDR3 is built from 19 residues. CDR3 amino acids: CASSPGQGTLSSYNSPLHF. CDR3 nucleotides: TGTGCCAGCAGCCCCGGACAGGGAACGTTAAGCTCCTATAATTCACCCCTCCACTTT.

The V gene is TRBV20-1, the J gene TRBJ2-7; D might be TRBD1 (5 bases). This CDR3 spans 17 amino acids. Trimming took off 2 bases at V and 1 base at J, with 21 bases between the two ends. Per germline, CDR1 DFQATT and CDR2 SNEGSKA (reference sequence). CDR3 DNA: TGCAGTGCTAGAAACACCCCGGGCAGGGTTGCGTCCTACGAGCAGTACTTC. This codes for CSARNTPGRVASYEQYF.

This clonotype was counted a few times. This rearrangement joins TRBV7-9 to TRBJ1-1, with TRBD1 as a possible D gene (5 bases). The CDR3 covers 15 residues. V gave up 5 bases and J gave up 3 bases, with 16 bases separating them. CDR1 SEHNR and CDR2 FQNEAQ come from the germline V gene (reference sequence). The CDR3 loop reads CASSHFRVVDTEAFF. The CDR3 region has the DNA TGTGCCAGCAGCCATTTCAGGGTGGTAGACACTGAAGCTTTCTTT.

This clonotype was seen a single time. The rearrangement joins TRBV7-2 to TRBJ2-1; TRBD2 agrees at 7 bases. Germline V gene lookup returns CDR1 SGHTA and CDR2 FQGNSA. The CDR3 extends over 16 amino acids. After removal of 5 bases from V and 0 bases from J, the junction contained 7 bases not matched to a gene. CDR3 residues: CASSASGASSYNEQFF. As DNA, the CDR3 is TGTGCCAGCAGCGCGAGCGGGGCGAGCTCCTACAATGAGCAGTTCTTC.

V is TRBV20-1 and J is TRBJ1-2; perhaps TRBD1 as D (6 bases). CDR3 length: 14 residues. Germline CDR1 is DFQATT and CDR2 is SNEGSKA (reference sequence). V lost 6 bases, J lost 0 bases, and 14 bases lay in between. CDR3 residues: CSASDRYPNYGYTF. CDR3 nucleotide sequence: TGCAGTGCGTCGGACAGATATCCTAACTATGGCTACACCTTC.

Regarding this clonotype: At one end, the junction sequence differs from germline, possibly due to a read error. V is TRBV7-2 and J is TRBJ1-4; TRBD1 agrees at 7 bases. Germline assignment: CDR1 SGHTA and CDR2 FQGNSA. The CDR3 is 17 amino acids. The CDR3 DNA is TGTGCCAGAAGCTTAGAGACAGGGATCATCGGGAGCGAAAAACTGTTTTTT. It codes for CARSLETGIIGSEKLFF.

The sample holds many counts of this clonotype. The CDR3 nucleotides read TGCGCCAGCAGCCAAGAAGTTTTTGGGTTCTACGAGCAGTACTTC. Encoded protein: CASSQEVFGFYEQYF. The rearrangement uses TRBV4-3 and TRBJ2-7; D unclear. The CDR3 has 15 amino acids. Trimming shortened V by 0 bases and J by 3 bases, and 12 bases separated the two germline ends. In germline, CDR1 is LGHNA, CDR2 YSLEER.

This clonotype was observed a handful of times. Mismatch with germline at one junction end may stem from a read error. The chain links TRBV7-7 to TRBJ2-5; either TRBD1 or TRBD2 may fit D (5 bases each). Germline CDR1 is SSHAT and CDR2 is FNYEAQ (reference sequence). This CDR3 has 17 amino acids. This CDR3 is CASSLGREGRARETQYF. The CDR3 DNA reads TGTGCTAGCAGCTTGGGACGAGAGGGAAGGGCGCGAGAGACCCAGTACTTC. Combining the CDR3 with reference TRBV7-7 and TRBJ2-5 gives the whole variable domain GAGVSQSPRYKVTKRGQDVTLRCDPISSHATLYWYQQALGQGPEFLTYFNYEAQPDKSGLPSDRFSAERPEGSISTLTIQRTEQRDSAMYRCASSLGREGRARETQYFGPGTRLLVL.

In its sample, this clonotype was seen a few times. V usage is TRBV20-1 and J usage is TRBJ1-1; D is undetermined. Trimming left V 3 bases short and J 1 base short, with 6 bases between. The CDR3 contains 12 residues. Looked up from germline, CDR1 is DFQATT and CDR2 is SNEGSKA (reference sequence). This chain's CDR3 is CSASQPNTEAFF. The CDR3 DNA is TGCAGTGCTAGCCAGCCGAACACTGAAGCTTTCTTT.

V is TRBV6-2 or TRBV6-3 and J is TRBJ2-3; 14 nucleotides line up with TRBD2. The germline CDR1 and CDR2 sequences are MNHEY and SVGEGT. The trim removed 2 bases at V and 0 bases at J, leaving 7 bases unmatched. The CDR3 runs 19 residues. The CDR3 sequence: CASSYGLAGGTTSTDTQYF. In DNA form, the CDR3 reads TGTGCCAGCAGTTACGGACTAGCGGGGGGAACTACTAGCACAGATACGCAGTATTTT.

This chain joins TRBV6-2 or TRBV6-3 and TRBJ2-3; 8 bases map to TRBD1. Trimming cost V 2 bases and J 1 base; bases outside gene matches: 11. Germline V CDR1 and CDR2: MNHEY, SVGEGT. This CDR3 has 18 residues. This chain's CDR3 is CASSYGRRGPFGTDTQYF. CDR3 DNA: TGTGCCAGCAGTTACGGTCGCAGGGGGCCTTTTGGCACAGATACGCAGTATTTT.

This clonotype was counted many times. The gene calls are TRBV5-1 and TRBJ2-3; 9 positions match TRBD2. The germline V gene encodes CDR1 SGHRS and CDR2 YFSETQ. Trimming removed 4 bases from V and 1 base from J; junction bases left unmatched: 4. This CDR3 is built from 15 residues. The CDR3 sequence is CASSPQREGTDTQYF. Written as DNA, the CDR3 is TGCGCCAGCAGCCCGCAGCGGGAGGGCACAGATACGCAGTATTTT. Drawing the rest from reference TRBV5-1 and TRBJ2-3, the complete variable domain is KAGVTQTPRYLIKTRGQQVTLSCSPISGHRSVSWYQQTPGQGLQFLFEYFSETQRNKGNFPGRFSGRQFSNSRSEMNVSTLELGDSALYLCASSPQREGTDTQYFGPGTRLTVL.

This clonotype occurred a few times. The rearrangement uses TRBV20-1 and TRBJ1-1, with a weak D call TRBD1 (6 bases). CDR1 and CDR2 from the germline V gene are DFQATT and SNEGSKA (reference sequence). The CDR3 loop spans 11 amino acids. V dropped 1 base and J dropped 10 bases, with 10 bases sitting between them. CDR3 in DNA: TGCAGTGCTAGAGCAGGGGATCGAGCTTTCTTT. Translation: CSARAGDRAFF.